This T cell receptor (beta chain) derives from a study of post-analysis software for immune sequencing data. CDR3 size: 14 residues. V shed 2 bases and J 6 bases; nucleotides not matched to a gene: 5. CDR1 and CDR2 from the germline V gene are MNHEY and SVGAGI. Presence of unique molecular identifiers characterized the TCR beta cDNA libraries. It was from roughly 1 to 10 million T cells that about 540,000 cDNA molecules came. TCRdb re-called the PCR reads through MiXCR, storing one row per CDR3 protein. Of under 200,000 distinct CDR3 sequences listed, 36% are singletons. The table lists this clonotype with a few counts.

The TCR originated in a girl under 18 with multiple sclerosis. The sample in question was blood, obtained after autologous hematopoietic stem cell transplantation. The chain uses TRBV6-5 and TRBJ1-2, with 8 bases fitting TRBD1. CDR3 in amino acids: CASSYGRGQHGYTF. The CDR3 region has the DNA TGTGCCAGCAGTTACGGCAGGGGGCAGCATGGCTACACCTTC.